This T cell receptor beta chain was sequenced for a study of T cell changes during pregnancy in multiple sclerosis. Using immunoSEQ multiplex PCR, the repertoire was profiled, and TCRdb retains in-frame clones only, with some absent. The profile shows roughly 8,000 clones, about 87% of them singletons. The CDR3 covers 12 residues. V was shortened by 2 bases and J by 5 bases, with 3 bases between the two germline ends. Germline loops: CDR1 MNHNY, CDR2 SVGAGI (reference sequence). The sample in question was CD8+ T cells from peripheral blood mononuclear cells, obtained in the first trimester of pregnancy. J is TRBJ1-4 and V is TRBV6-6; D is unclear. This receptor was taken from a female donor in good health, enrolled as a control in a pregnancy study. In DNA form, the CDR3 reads TGTGCCAGCAGTTACCAAAATGAAAAACTGTTTTTT. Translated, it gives CASSYQNEKLFF.